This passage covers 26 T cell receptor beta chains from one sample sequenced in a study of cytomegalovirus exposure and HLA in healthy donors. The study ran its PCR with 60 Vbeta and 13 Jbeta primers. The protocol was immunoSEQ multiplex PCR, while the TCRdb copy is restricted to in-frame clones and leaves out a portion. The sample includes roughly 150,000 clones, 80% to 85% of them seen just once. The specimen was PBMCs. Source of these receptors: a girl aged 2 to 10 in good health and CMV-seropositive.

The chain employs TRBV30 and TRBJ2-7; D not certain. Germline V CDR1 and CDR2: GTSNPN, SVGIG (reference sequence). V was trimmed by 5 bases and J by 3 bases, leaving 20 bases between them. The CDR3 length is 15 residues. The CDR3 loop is CAWAKSTRRFYEQYF. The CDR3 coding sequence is TGTGCCTGGGCTAAGTCTACACGGAGATTCTACGAGCAGTACTTC.

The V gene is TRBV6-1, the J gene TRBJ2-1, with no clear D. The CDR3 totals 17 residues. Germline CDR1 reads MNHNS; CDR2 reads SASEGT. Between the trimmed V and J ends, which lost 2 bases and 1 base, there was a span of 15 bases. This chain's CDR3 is CASSEWIVWRSYNEQFF. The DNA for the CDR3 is TGTGCCAGCAGTGAATGGATTGTATGGCGGTCCTACAATGAGCAGTTCTTC.

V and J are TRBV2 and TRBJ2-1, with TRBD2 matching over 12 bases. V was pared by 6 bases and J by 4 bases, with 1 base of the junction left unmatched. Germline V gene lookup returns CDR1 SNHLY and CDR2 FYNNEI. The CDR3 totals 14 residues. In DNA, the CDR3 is TGTGCCAGCAGAACTAGCGGGAGGTACAATGAGCAGTTCTTC. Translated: CASRTSGRYNEQFF.

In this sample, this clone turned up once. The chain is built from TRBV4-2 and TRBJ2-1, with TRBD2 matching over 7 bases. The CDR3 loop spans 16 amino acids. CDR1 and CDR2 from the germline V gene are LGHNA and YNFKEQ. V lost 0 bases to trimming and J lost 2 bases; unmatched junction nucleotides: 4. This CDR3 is CASSQDRGSPYNEQFF. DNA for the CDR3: TGTGCCAGCAGCCAAGATCGCGGGAGTCCCTACAATGAGCAGTTCTTC.

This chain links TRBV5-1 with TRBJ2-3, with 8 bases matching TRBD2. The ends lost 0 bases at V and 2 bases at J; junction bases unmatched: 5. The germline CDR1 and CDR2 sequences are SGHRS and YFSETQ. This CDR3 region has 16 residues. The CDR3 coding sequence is TGCGCCAGCAGCTTGGGACTAGCGATTAACACAGATACGCAGTATTTT. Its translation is CASSLGLAINTDTQYF. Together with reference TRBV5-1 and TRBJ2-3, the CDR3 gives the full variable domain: KAGVTQTPRYLIKTRGQQVTLSCSPISGHRSVSWYQQTPGQGLQFLFEYFSETQRNKGNFPGRFSGRQFSNSRSEMNVSTLELGDSALYLCASSLGLAINTDTQYFGPGTRLTVL.

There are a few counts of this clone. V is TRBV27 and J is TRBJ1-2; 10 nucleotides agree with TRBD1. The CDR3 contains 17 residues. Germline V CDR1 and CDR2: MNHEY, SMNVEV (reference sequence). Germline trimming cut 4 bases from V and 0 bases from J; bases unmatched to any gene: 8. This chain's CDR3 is CASSSPGQGSSNYGYTF. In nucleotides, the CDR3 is TGTGCCAGCAGTTCCCCGGGACAGGGGAGTTCTAACTATGGCTACACCTTC.

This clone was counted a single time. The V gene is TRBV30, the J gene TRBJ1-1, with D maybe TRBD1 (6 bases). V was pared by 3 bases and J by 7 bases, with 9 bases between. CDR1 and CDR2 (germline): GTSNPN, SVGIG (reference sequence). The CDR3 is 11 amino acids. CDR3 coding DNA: TGTGCCTGGAGCGAGGACAGTGAAGCTTTCTTT. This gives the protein CAWSEDSEAFF.

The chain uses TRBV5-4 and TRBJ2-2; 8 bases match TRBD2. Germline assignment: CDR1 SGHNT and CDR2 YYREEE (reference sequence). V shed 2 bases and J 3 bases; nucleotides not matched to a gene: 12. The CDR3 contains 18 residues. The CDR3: CASSLGTSNGWHTGELFF. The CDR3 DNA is TGTGCCAGCAGCTTAGGGACTAGTAATGGTTGGCACACCGGGGAGCTGTTTTTT.

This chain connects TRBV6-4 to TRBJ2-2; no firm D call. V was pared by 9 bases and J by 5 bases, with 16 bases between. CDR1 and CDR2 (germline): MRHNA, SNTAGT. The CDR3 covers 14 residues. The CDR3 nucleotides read TGTGCCAGGACTCCGCCACAACTAACCGGGGAGCTGTTTTTT. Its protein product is CARTPPQLTGELFF.

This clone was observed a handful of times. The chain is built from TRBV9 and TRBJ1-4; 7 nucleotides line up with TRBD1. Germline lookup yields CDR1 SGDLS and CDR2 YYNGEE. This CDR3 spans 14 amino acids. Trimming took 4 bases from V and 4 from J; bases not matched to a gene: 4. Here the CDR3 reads CASSYRDSNEKLFF. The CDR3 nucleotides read TGTGCCAGCAGCTACAGGGACAGTAATGAAAAACTGTTTTTT.

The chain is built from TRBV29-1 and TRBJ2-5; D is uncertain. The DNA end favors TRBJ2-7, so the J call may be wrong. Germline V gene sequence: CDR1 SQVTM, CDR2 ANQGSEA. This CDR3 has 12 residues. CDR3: CSVRHRSYEQYF. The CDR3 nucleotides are TGCAGCGTCCGACACCGGTCCTACGAGCAGTACTTC.

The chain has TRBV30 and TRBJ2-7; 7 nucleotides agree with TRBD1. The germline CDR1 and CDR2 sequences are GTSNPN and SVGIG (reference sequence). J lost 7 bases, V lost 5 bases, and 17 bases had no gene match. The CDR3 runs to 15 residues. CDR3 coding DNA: TGTGCCTGGTTCGCTCCGGGACAGCGGTTTGGGGAGCAGTACTTC. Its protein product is CAWFAPGQRFGEQYF.

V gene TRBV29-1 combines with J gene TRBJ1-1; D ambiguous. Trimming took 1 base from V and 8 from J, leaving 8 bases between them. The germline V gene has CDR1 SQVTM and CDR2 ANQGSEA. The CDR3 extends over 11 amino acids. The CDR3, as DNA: TGCAGCGTTGAAGGCGGATCCGAAGCTTTCTTT. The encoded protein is CSVEGGSEAFF.

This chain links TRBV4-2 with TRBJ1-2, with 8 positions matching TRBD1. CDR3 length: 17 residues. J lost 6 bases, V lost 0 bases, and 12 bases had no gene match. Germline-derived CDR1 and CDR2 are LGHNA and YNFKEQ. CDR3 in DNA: TGTGCCAGCAGCCAAGATAGGCAGGGGGCGCGGGTCCATGGCTACACCTTC. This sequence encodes CASSQDRQGARVHGYTF.

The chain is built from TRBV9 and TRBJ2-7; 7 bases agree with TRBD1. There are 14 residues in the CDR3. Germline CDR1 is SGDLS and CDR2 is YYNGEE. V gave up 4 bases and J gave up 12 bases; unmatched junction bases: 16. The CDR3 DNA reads TGTGCCAGCAGCCCCAAACCATTACAGGGGATCCTGTACTTC. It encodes CASSPKPLQGILYF.

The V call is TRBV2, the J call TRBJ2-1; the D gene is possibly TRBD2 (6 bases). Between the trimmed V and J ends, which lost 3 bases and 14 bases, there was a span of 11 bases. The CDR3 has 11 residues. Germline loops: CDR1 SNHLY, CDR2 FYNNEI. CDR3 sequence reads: CASSDSGGEFF. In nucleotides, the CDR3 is TGTGCCAGCAGTGATAGCGGAGGGGAGTTCTTC.

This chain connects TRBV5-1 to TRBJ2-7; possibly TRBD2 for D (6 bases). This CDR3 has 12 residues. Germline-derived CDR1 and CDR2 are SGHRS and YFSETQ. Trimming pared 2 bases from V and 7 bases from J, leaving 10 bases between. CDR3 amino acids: CASSLGAGEQYF. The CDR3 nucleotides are TGCGCCAGCAGCTTAGGGGCGGGGGAGCAGTACTTC.

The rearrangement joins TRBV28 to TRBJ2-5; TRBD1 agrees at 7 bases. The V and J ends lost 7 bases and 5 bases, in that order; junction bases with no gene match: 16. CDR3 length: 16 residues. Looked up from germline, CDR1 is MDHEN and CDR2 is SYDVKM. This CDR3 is CASTLDREGALETQYF. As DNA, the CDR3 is TGTGCCAGCACCTTAGACCGCGAGGGGGCGTTGGAGACCCAGTACTTC.

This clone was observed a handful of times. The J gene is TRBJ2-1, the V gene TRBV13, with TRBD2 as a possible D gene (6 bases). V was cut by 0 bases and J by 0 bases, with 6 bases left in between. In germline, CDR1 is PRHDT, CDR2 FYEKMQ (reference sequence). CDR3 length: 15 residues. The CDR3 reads CASSLGGGSYNEQFF. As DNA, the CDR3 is TGTGCCAGCAGCTTAGGCGGGGGCTCCTACAATGAGCAGTTCTTC.

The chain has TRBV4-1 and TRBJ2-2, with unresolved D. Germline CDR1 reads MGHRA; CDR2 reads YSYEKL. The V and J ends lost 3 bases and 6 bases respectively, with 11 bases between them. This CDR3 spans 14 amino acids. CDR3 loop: CASSHGLRSGELFF. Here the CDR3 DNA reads TGCGCCAGCAGCCATGGGCTACGTTCCGGGGAGCTGTTTTTT.

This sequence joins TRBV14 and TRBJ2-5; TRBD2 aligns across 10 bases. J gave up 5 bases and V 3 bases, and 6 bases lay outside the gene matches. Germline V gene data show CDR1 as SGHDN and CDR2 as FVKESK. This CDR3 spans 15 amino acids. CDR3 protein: CASSQGSGRMETQYF. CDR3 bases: TGTGCCAGCAGCCAGGGTAGCGGGAGGATGGAGACCCAGTACTTC.

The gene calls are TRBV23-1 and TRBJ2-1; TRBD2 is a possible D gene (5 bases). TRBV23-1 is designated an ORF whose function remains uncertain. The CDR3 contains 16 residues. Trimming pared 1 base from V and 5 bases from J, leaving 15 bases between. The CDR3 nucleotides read TGCGCCAGCAGTCAATTGCCACTAGAGCCCCACAATGAGCAGTTCTTC. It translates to CASSQLPLEPHNEQFF.

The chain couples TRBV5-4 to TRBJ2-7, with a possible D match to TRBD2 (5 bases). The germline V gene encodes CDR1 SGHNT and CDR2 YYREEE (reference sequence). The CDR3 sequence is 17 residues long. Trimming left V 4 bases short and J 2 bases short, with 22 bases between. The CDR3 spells CASSKSASLLVTYEQYF. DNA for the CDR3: TGTGCCAGCAGCAAAAGTGCTTCGCTACTAGTAACCTACGAGCAGTACTTC.

CDR3 nucleotides: TGTGCCAGCAGTTATGGCTTCGGGGAGGAGACCCAGTACTTC. This encodes CASSYGFGEETQYF. The J gene is TRBJ2-5, the V gene TRBV27, with D possibly matching TRBD2 (5 bases). This CDR3 has 14 amino acids. Looked up from germline, CDR1 is MNHEY and CDR2 is SMNVEV (reference sequence). V dropped 4 bases and J dropped 5 bases, with 14 bases sitting between them.

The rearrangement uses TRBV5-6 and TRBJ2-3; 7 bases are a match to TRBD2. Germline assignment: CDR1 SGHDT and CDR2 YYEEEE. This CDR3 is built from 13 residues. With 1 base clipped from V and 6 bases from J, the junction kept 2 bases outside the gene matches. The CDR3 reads CASSLREADTQYF. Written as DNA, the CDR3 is TGTGCCAGCAGCTTGCGGGAGGCCGATACGCAGTATTTT.

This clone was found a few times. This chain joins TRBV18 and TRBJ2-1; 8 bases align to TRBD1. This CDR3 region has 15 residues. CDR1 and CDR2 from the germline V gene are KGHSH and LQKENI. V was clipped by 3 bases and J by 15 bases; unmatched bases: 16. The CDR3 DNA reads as TGTGCCAGCTCACCGGAAGCAGGACAGGGTACAGGTTGGTTCTTC. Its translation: CASSPEAGQGTGWFF.